This is a list of T cell receptor beta chains from one sample in a study of PD-1 blockade in classical Hodgkin lymphoma. Clones were sequenced by immunoSEQ multiplex PCR, and TCRdb holds only the in-frame ones, with some missing. The sample has about 21,000 clones; roughly three quarters are singletons. The specimen comprised peripheral blood mononuclear cells (PBMCs), sampled before the fourth cycle of nivolumab. The receptors derive from a human donor with classical Hodgkin lymphoma. Both conserved end residues are part of each CDR3. A D gene is named only where the DNA matches it firmly. The listing skips clone size in some rows; elsewhere it reads once, few, many or a size class.

CDR3aa: CASSQVSRAGSEAFF
CDR3nt: TGCGCCAGCAGCCAAGTTTCTCGGGCGGGTAGTGAAGCTTTCTTT
v_gene: TRBV4-1
j_gene: TRBJ1-1
abundance: .
d_gene: .

CDR3aa: CAETGDYGYTF
CDR3nt: TGTGCCGAGACAGGGGACTATGGCTACACCTTC
v_gene: TRBV2
j_gene: TRBJ1-2
abundance: .
d_gene: TRBD1

CDR3aa: CASSFGRKAYRTDTQYF
CDR3nt: TGTGCCAGCAGCTTTGGCCGGAAAGCTTATCGGACAGATACGCAGTATTTT
v_gene: TRBV7-2
j_gene: TRBJ2-3
abundance: .
d_gene: .

CDR3aa: CASSLVGGDTEAFF
CDR3nt: TGTGCCAGCAGCTTAGTAGGCGGGGACACTGAAGCTTTCTTT
v_gene: TRBV7-2
j_gene: TRBJ1-1
abundance: few
d_gene: .

CDR3aa: CASSNSYSNQPQHF
CDR3nt: TGTGCCAGTAGTAACTCTTATAGCAATCAGCCCCAGCATTTT
v_gene: TRBV19
j_gene: TRBJ1-5
abundance: .
d_gene: .

CDR3aa: CASSPDLLRTGELFF
CDR3nt: TGTGCCAGCAGCCCGGACCTTCTGCGCACCGGGGAGCTGTTTTTT
v_gene: TRBV5-4
j_gene: TRBJ2-2
abundance: .
d_gene: .

CDR3aa: CASSILTGASEAFF
CDR3nt: TGTGCCAGTAGTATCCTGACAGGGGCGAGTGAAGCTTTCTTT
v_gene: TRBV19
j_gene: TRBJ1-1
abundance: few
d_gene: TRBD1

CDR3aa: CASSAGQGNYGYTF
CDR3nt: TGTGCCAGCAGCGCTGGACAGGGTAACTATGGCTACACCTTC
v_gene: TRBV5-6
j_gene: TRBJ1-2
abundance: few
d_gene: TRBD1

CDR3aa: CASSPTAGGTQYF
CDR3nt: TGCGCCAGCAGCCCTACAGCCGGAGGGACCCAGTACTTC
v_gene: TRBV5-1
j_gene: TRBJ2-5
abundance: .
d_gene: .

CDR3aa: CSARKADTQYF
CDR3nt: TGCAGTGCTAGAAAGGCAGATACGCAGTATTTT
v_gene: TRBV20-1
j_gene: TRBJ2-3
abundance: .
d_gene: .

CDR3aa: CASSEFITQNTEAFF
CDR3nt: TGTGCCAGCAGTGAATTTATAACCCAGAACACTGAAGCTTTCTTT
v_gene: TRBV6-1
j_gene: TRBJ1-1
abundance: .
d_gene: .

CDR3aa: CASGHLAKNIQYF
CDR3nt: TGTGCCAGCGGGCATCTAGCCAAAAACATTCAGTACTTC
v_gene: TRBV19
j_gene: TRBJ2-4
abundance: .
d_gene: .

CDR3aa: CASRDYEQYF
CDR3nt: TGTGCCAGCAGGGACTACGAGCAGTACTTC
v_gene: TRBV28
j_gene: TRBJ2-7
abundance: .
d_gene: .

CDR3aa: CASSEGLAGATGELFF
CDR3nt: TGTGCCAGCAGTGAAGGGCTAGCGGGGGCCACCGGGGAGCTGTTTTTT
v_gene: TRBV2
j_gene: TRBJ2-2
abundance: .
d_gene: TRBD2

CDR3aa: CASSFGRGKSSYNEQFF
CDR3nt: TGTGCCAGCAGTTTTGGTCGGGGAAAGAGCTCCTACAATGAGCAGTTCTTC
v_gene: TRBV28
j_gene: TRBJ2-1
abundance: .
d_gene: .

CDR3aa: CASGATSYEQYF
CDR3nt: TGTGCCAGCGGGGCCACTTCCTACGAGCAGTACTTC
v_gene: TRBV14
j_gene: TRBJ2-7
abundance: medium-sized
d_gene: .

CDR3aa: CASSSTGYSYNEQFF
CDR3nt: TGTGCCAGCAGCTCGACAGGGTACTCCTACAATGAGCAGTTCTTC
v_gene: TRBV11-2
j_gene: TRBJ2-1
abundance: .
d_gene: TRBD1

CDR3aa: CASSGGRLRYNEQFF
CDR3nt: TGTGCCAGCAGTGGCGGCAGGTTAAGGTACAATGAGCAGTTCTTC
v_gene: TRBV28
j_gene: TRBJ2-1
abundance: .
d_gene: .

CDR3aa: CAREGLPSEQFF
CDR3nt: TGTGCCCGGGAGGGGCTCCCGTCTGAGCAGTTCTTC
v_gene: TRBV30
j_gene: TRBJ2-1
abundance: once
d_gene: TRBD2

CDR3aa: CASSIRDLGSGANVLTF
CDR3nt: TGTGCCAGTAGTATCAGGGACTTAGGCTCTGGGGCCAACGTCCTGACTTTC
v_gene: TRBV19
j_gene: TRBJ2-6
abundance: .
d_gene: .

CDR3aa: CASSKLAGEAYNEQFF
CDR3nt: TGTGCCAGCAGTAAGCTAGCGGGAGAGGCCTACAATGAGCAGTTCTTC
v_gene: TRBV2
j_gene: TRBJ2-1
abundance: once
d_gene: TRBD2

CDR3aa: CASSPSPGPTGTGELFF
CDR3nt: TGTGCCAGCAGCCCGAGCCCGGGGCCCACGGGGACCGGGGAGCTGTTTTTT
v_gene: TRBV7-9
j_gene: TRBJ2-2
abundance: .
d_gene: .

CDR3aa: CASSTTSGRGTGELFF
CDR3nt: TGTGCCAGCAGCACCACTAGCGGGAGGGGAACCGGGGAGCTGTTTTTT
v_gene: TRBV13
j_gene: TRBJ2-2
abundance: .
d_gene: TRBD2

CDR3aa: CAISLGQGMDEKLFF
CDR3nt: TGTGCCATCAGTTTGGGACAGGGGATGGATGAAAAACTGTTTTTT
v_gene: TRBV10-3
j_gene: TRBJ1-4
abundance: few
d_gene: TRBD1

CDR3aa: CASSETSGNDVGELFF
CDR3nt: TGTGCCAGCAGTGAAACTAGCGGGAATGATGTCGGGGAGCTGTTTTTT
v_gene: TRBV2
j_gene: TRBJ2-2
abundance: .
d_gene: TRBD2

CDR3aa: CASSQVGGTLYEQYF
CDR3nt: TGCGCCAGCAGCCAAGTCGGGGGGACACTCTACGAGCAGTACTTC
v_gene: TRBV4-3
j_gene: TRBJ2-7
abundance: .
d_gene: .

CDR3aa: CASSELGLGDEQYF
CDR3nt: TGTGCCAGCAGCGAATTGGGACTAGGGGACGAGCAGTACTTC
v_gene: TRBV9
j_gene: TRBJ2-7
abundance: .
d_gene: TRBD2

CDR3aa: CASSQAIAGGTEAFF
CDR3nt: TGCGCCAGCAGCCAAGCGATCGCAGGGGGCACTGAAGCTTTCTTT
v_gene: TRBV4-3
j_gene: TRBJ1-1
abundance: .
d_gene: TRBD1

CDR3aa: CASSRQGNQPQHF
CDR3nt: TGTGCCAGCAGCCGACAGGGCAATCAGCCCCAGCATTTT
v_gene: TRBV7-6
j_gene: TRBJ1-5
abundance: once
d_gene: .

CDR3aa: CASSTPARGGGTDTQYF
CDR3nt: TGTGCCAGTAGTACCCCAGCCAGGGGAGGAGGCACAGATACGCAGTATTTT
v_gene: TRBV19
j_gene: TRBJ2-3
abundance: .
d_gene: .

CDR3aa: CASSLGLLHYNEQFF
CDR3nt: TGTGCCAGCAGCTTAGGGCTACTGCACTACAATGAGCAGTTCTTC
v_gene: TRBV7-2
j_gene: TRBJ2-1
abundance: once
d_gene: .

CDR3aa: CASSGPRDRGAGELFF
CDR3nt: TGTGCCAGCAGCGGACCCCGGGACAGGGGGGCCGGGGAGCTGTTTTTT
v_gene: TRBV9
j_gene: TRBJ2-2
abundance: few
d_gene: TRBD1

CDR3aa: CASSRFGRGEEWTQYF
CDR3nt: TGTGCCAGCAGCAGGTTTGGGCGGGGTGAGGAATGGACCCAGTACTTC
v_gene: TRBV5-6
j_gene: TRBJ2-5
abundance: .
d_gene: .

CDR3aa: CASSLTPSVEKLFF
CDR3nt: TGTGCCAGCAGCCTTACACCGTCGGTTGAAAAACTGTTTTTT
v_gene: TRBV2
j_gene: TRBJ1-4
abundance: .
d_gene: .

CDR3aa: CASSSVLGTEAFF
CDR3nt: TGTGCCAGCAGTTCCGTGCTAGGCACTGAAGCTTTCTTT
v_gene: TRBV28
j_gene: TRBJ1-1
abundance: .
d_gene: .